This is a list of T cell receptor beta chains from one sample in a study of blood T cell repertoires in COVID-19. Here immunoSEQ multiplex PCR was the method, and the copy in TCRdb shows in-frame clones only, minus some. The sample shows under 350,000 clones, 80% to 90% of them seen only once. The material sequenced was peripheral blood. The source of these receptors is a man between 35 and 55 years old with acute or convalescent COVID-19. The CDR3 runs from the conserved cysteine through the conserved F or W. A D gene is named only where the DNA matches it firmly. Size is stated for part of the rows, as once, few or many counts, or as a class when the clone is expanded.

>TRBV25-1|TRBJ1-2|.|TRBD1
CASSEPRTGGSYGYTF
TGTGCCAGCAGTGAACCTCGGACAGGGGGCAGCTATGGCTACACCTTC
>TRBV5-1|TRBJ2-3|few|.
CASRHGLEAADTQYF
TGCGCCAGCAGACACGGGTTGGAAGCGGCAGATACGCAGTATTTT
>TRBV9|TRBJ2-2|.|TRBD1
CASSVGGTGATGELFF
TGTGCCAGCAGCGTAGGTGGGACAGGGGCCACCGGGGAGCTGTTTTTT
>TRBV27|TRBJ2-1|.|TRBD1
CASSSRDRGNEQFF
TGTGCCAGCAGTTCGCGGGACAGGGGCAATGAGCAGTTCTTC
>TRBV19|TRBJ1-1|.|TRBD1
CASTPLVGTGGTITEAFF
TGTGCCAGTACCCCCCTGGTGGGAACAGGGGGGACGATAACTGAAGCTTTCTTT
>TRBV5-1|TRBJ1-2|once|TRBD1
CASTQDRGSLGGYTF
TGCGCCAGCACCCAGGACAGGGGATCCCTTGGTGGCTACACCTTC
>TRBV7-6|TRBJ2-3|.|.
CASSLEVNSLTDTQYF
TGTGCCAGCAGCTTAGAGGTGAACAGCCTCACAGATACGCAGTATTTT
>TRBV7-3|TRBJ2-3|.|TRBD2
CASSPGGADTQYF
TGTGCCAGCAGTCCCGGGGGGGCAGATACGCAGTATTTT
>TRBV7-2|TRBJ2-1|.|TRBD1
CASSPGQANNEQFF
TGTGCCAGCAGCCCGGGACAGGCCAACAATGAGCAGTTCTTC
>TRBV28|TRBJ2-7|few|TRBD1
CASGQGGYEQYF
TGTGCCAGCGGACAGGGGGGGTACGAGCAGTACTTC
>TRBV4-1|TRBJ1-1|.|TRBD1
CASSPGTAHTEAFF
TGCGCCAGCAGCCCAGGGACAGCTCACACTGAAGCTTTCTTT
>TRBV28|TRBJ1-2|.|TRBD1
CASSLTGRSPNYGYTF
TGTGCCAGCAGTTTGACAGGGCGAAGCCCTAACTATGGCTACACCTTC
>TRBV10-3|TRBJ1-1|.|.
CAISDRNTEAFF
TGTGCCATCAGCGACAGGAACACTGAAGCTTTCTTT
>TRBV10-1|TRBJ1-1|.|.
CASSEVGRGWGTEAFF
TGCGCCAGCAGTGAAGTGGGCAGGGGCTGGGGCACTGAAGCTTTCTTT
>TRBV19|TRBJ1-1|.|.
CASSRYSGRPMNTEAFF
TGTGCCAGTAGTAGGTATTCGGGTCGCCCAATGAACACTGAAGCTTTCTTT
>TRBV7-2|TRBJ2-7|.|.
CASSPGGGGGQF
TGTGCCAGCAGCCCAGGAGGGGGGGGCGGGCAATTC
>TRBV5-6|TRBJ1-1|.|.
CASSSQGLGSFF
TGTGCCAGCAGCTCCCAGGGCCTAGGATCTTTCTTT
>TRBV29-1|TRBJ2-1|.|.
CSSYFYEQFF
TGCAGCTCCTACTTCTATGAGCAGTTCTTC
>TRBV5-6|TRBJ1-4|once|.
CASRRQFNEKLFF
TGTGCCAGCAGGCGGCAGTTCAATGAAAAACTGTTTTTT
>TRBV5-1|TRBJ2-3|.|.
CASSLLPGLTDTQYF
TGCGCCAGCAGCTTGTTGCCGGGTCTCACAGATACGCAGTATTTT
>TRBV11-1|TRBJ2-7|.|TRBD2
CASSFGGALYEQYF
TGTGCCAGCAGCTTCGGGGGGGCCCTCTACGAGCAGTACTTC
>TRBV6-6|TRBJ2-1|once|.
CASSPLRNEQFF
TGTGCCAGCAGTCCTCTCCGTAATGAGCAGTTCTTC
>TRBV10-2|TRBJ1-5|.|.
CATRSGGNQPQHF
TGCGCCACCCGTTCGGGGGGCAATCAGCCCCAGCATTTT
>TRBV10-3|TRBJ1-6|.|.
CAISESGQPANYNSPLHF
TGTGCCATCAGTGAGTCGGGGCAGCCTGCAAATTATAATTCACCCCTCCACTTT
>TRBV12-5|TRBJ1-2|once|.
CASGLSRAGGDGYTF
TGTGCTAGTGGTTTGAGCAGGGCCGGGGGGGATGGCTACACCTTC
>TRBV18|TRBJ1-1|.|.
CASSPPGRNTEAFF
TGTGCCAGCTCACCACCGGGGAGGAACACTGAAGCTTTCTTT
>TRBV5-4|TRBJ1-5|.|.
CASSSDPGEGQPQHF
TGTGCCAGCAGCTCCGACCCAGGGGAAGGTCAGCCCCAGCATTTT
>TRBV19|TRBJ1-5|.|.
CASSIGGSSQPQHF
TGTGCCAGTAGTATCGGAGGGTCTTCGCAGCCCCAGCATTTT
>TRBV20-1|TRBJ1-1|.|TRBD1
CSASDPRQGDVEAFF
TGCAGTGCTAGTGACCCGAGACAGGGGGATGTTGAAGCTTTCTTT
>TRBV20-1|TRBJ2-7|.|.
CSAYFHEQYF
TGCAGTGCCTACTTCCACGAGCAGTACTTC
>TRBV2|TRBJ1-1|once|.
CASNLQGGTEAFF
TGTGCCAGCAACCTACAGGGTGGCACTGAAGCTTTCTTT
>TRBV11-2|TRBJ2-7|.|TRBD1
CASSPLTGKGEQYF
TGTGCCAGCAGCCCCCTGACAGGGAAAGGCGAGCAGTACTTC
>TRBV11-2|TRBJ2-3|.|TRBD1
CASSSWVDREKTDTQYF
TGTGCCAGCAGCTCATGGGTGGACAGGGAAAAGACAGATACGCAGTATTTT
>TRBV4-1|TRBJ1-2|few|.
CASSLRGHIREGYTF
TGCGCCAGCAGCCTCCGAGGACACATACGAGAAGGCTACACCTTC
>TRBV5-1|TRBJ1-1|.|TRBD1
CASSTGTANTEAFF
TGCGCCAGCAGCACCGGGACAGCGAACACTGAAGCTTTCTTT
>TRBV7-9|TRBJ1-2|.|TRBD1
CASSYDRDYGYTF
TGTGCCAGCAGCTACGACAGGGACTATGGCTACACCTTC
>TRBV10-3|TRBJ2-2|once|.
CAISESGSGHFGNGELFF
TGTGCCATCAGTGAGTCAGGATCGGGACACTTCGGCAACGGGGAGCTGTTTTTT
>TRBV12-5|TRBJ1-3|.|TRBD1
CASGSYRGNTIYF
TGTGCTAGTGGATCTTACAGGGGCAACACCATATATTTT
>TRBV13|TRBJ2-3|.|.
CASSYGPQGVGTDTQYF
TGTGCCAGCAGCTACGGCCCACAGGGAGTGGGGACAGATACGCAGTATTTT
>TRBV2|TRBJ1-2|once|.
CASSYIGGAPGTF
TGTGCCAGCAGTTACATCGGGGGAGCCCCCGGCACCTTC
>TRBV7-6|TRBJ1-1|.|.
CASSLARVSGTEAFF
TGTGCCAGCAGCTTAGCCAGGGTTTCAGGCACCGAAGCTTTCTTT
>TRBV6-6|TRBJ1-1|.|.
CASSLGQKSAMNTEAFF
TGTGCCAGCAGTCTCGGACAGAAGAGTGCAATGAACACTGAAGCTTTCTTT
>TRBV12-3/TRBV12-4|TRBJ2-7|.|.
CASSIGLRGQYF
TGTGCCAGCAGCATTGGACTGCGCGGGCAGTACTTC
>TRBV7-8|TRBJ1-2|.|TRBD1
CASSSSQGVPYGYTF
TGTGCCAGCAGCTCCTCTCAGGGGGTTCCTTATGGCTACACCTTC
>TRBV6-5|TRBJ1-2|few|.
CASTEIGRSGRGYTF
TGTGCCAGCACGGAAATCGGCAGGTCTGGCCGGGGCTACACCTTC
>TRBV10-1|TRBJ2-3|.|.
CASSGTPTDTQYF
TGCGCCAGCAGTGGAACTCCCACAGATACGCAGTATTTT
>TRBV4-2|TRBJ1-1|few|.
CASSHAPVGGLMGGNTEAFF
TGTGCCAGCAGCCATGCTCCCGTGGGAGGGCTCATGGGGGGGAACACTGAAGCTTTCTTT
>TRBV11-2|TRBJ1-2|once|TRBD1
CASSLDLGTGPANYGYTF
TGTGCCAGCAGCTTAGATCTGGGGACAGGGCCAGCTAACTATGGCTACACCTTC
>TRBV4-2|TRBJ2-7|.|.
CASSHKAGGTPEQYF
TGTGCCAGCAGCCATAAGGCAGGGGGGACCCCCGAGCAGTACTTC
>TRBV11-3|TRBJ2-1|.|TRBD2
CASSFSGGPYNEQFF
TGTGCCAGCAGCTTTAGCGGGGGGCCATACAATGAGCAGTTCTTC
>TRBV3-1/TRBV3-2|TRBJ1-4|.|TRBD1
CASSQEWGQDATNEKLFF
TGTGCCAGCAGCCAAGAATGGGGACAGGACGCAACTAATGAAAAACTGTTTTTT
>TRBV27|TRBJ1-4|.|.
CASSFGYRTPDEKLFF
TGTGCCAGCAGTTTCGGGTATAGGACTCCTGATGAAAAACTGTTTTTT
>TRBV4-1|TRBJ2-3|once|.
CASSQETRTQYF
TGCGCCAGCAGCCAAGAAACTAGGACGCAGTATTTT
>TRBV13|TRBJ2-7|.|.
CASSPSSLAENEQYF
TGTGCCAGCAGCCCCTCGTCGTTGGCGGAAAACGAGCAGTACTTC
>TRBV9|TRBJ2-7|.|TRBD1
CASSAYGTGDDEQYF
TGTGCCAGCAGCGCCTACGGGACAGGGGACGACGAGCAGTACTTC